The 23 T cell receptor beta chains below come from one sample, sequenced in a study of PD-1 blockade in classical Hodgkin lymphoma. Sequenced by immunoSEQ multiplex PCR; TCRdb stores in-frame clones only, minus some. The sample has 25,000 to 35,000 clones, 80% to 90% seen once; the top ten hold around 0.85%. Time point meaning: cycle 4 day 1 (C4D1), after less than seven weeks of nivolumab. Autologous stem cell transplantation was followed by relapse in every patient, and brentuximab vedotin exposure varied. Purification of CD4+ T cells from thawed PBMCs was achieved by magnetic negative selection. Sample: CD4+ T cells from blood, taken before the fourth cycle of nivolumab. All receptors come from a human donor with classical Hodgkin lymphoma.

The V call is TRBV30, the J call TRBJ2-1, with a weak D call TRBD1 (5 bases). V was cut by 3 bases and J by 2 bases, with 17 bases left in between. Germline CDR1 and CDR2: GTSNPN and SVGIG (reference sequence). This CDR3 region has 16 residues. DNA of the CDR3: TGTGCCTGGAGCCACATCAGGACACCCCCCTACAATGAGCAGTTCTTC. Protein product: CAWSHIRTPPYNEQFF.

The chain links TRBV9 to TRBJ1-2; a weak D match, TRBD1 (5 bases). CDR1 and CDR2 (germline): SGDLS, YYNGEE. The CDR3 has 15 residues. Trimming cost V 3 bases and J 1 base, with 13 bases left between them. CDR3: CASSDRRGFNYGYTF. CDR3 sequence (DNA): TGTGCCAGCAGCGACCGAAGGGGATTTAACTATGGCTACACCTTC. Full variable domain (outside the CDR3, taken from reference TRBV9 and TRBJ1-2): DSGVTQTPKHLITATGQRVTLRCSPRSGDLSVYWYQQSLDQGLQFLIQYYNGEERAKGNILERFSAQQFPDLHSELNLSSLELGDSALYFCASSDRRGFNYGYTFGSGTRLTVV.

This sequence joins TRBV7-9 and TRBJ1-2, with D perhaps TRBD1 (5 bases). The V and J ends lost 5 bases and 8 bases respectively, with 15 bases between them. This CDR3 spans 13 amino acids. The germline CDR1 and CDR2 sequences are SEHNR and FQNEAQ (reference sequence). CDR3 DNA sequence: TGTGCCAGCAGCCGACCCGCGGGGGAGGGCTACACCTTC. This gives the protein CASSRPAGEGYTF.

The CDR3 DNA reads TGTGCCAGACAACAGGGGATTAATGAAAAACTGTTTTTT. This codes for CARQQGINEKLFF. The chain is built from TRBV30 and TRBJ1-4; TRBD1 aligns across 7 bases. The CDR3 is made up of 13 amino acids. Unmatched junction bases numbered 7, after V lost 8 bases and J lost 4 bases. Germline loops: CDR1 GTSNPN, CDR2 SVGIG (reference sequence).

The chain is built from TRBV20-1 and TRBJ1-2; no definite D call. The V gene lost 6 bases and the J gene lost 3 bases, with 8 bases spanning the gap. The CDR3 is 11 amino acids. Germline CDR1 is DFQATT and CDR2 is SNEGSKA (reference sequence). CDR3 DNA: TGCAGTGCAGGGTTCGACTATGGCTACACCTTC. Amino acid sequence: CSAGFDYGYTF.

The chain uses TRBV27 and TRBJ2-1; tentatively, D is TRBD2 (5 bases). The CDR3 covers 14 residues. CDR1 MNHEY and CDR2 SMNVEV come from the germline V gene (reference sequence). V dropped 5 bases and J dropped 2 bases, with 10 bases sitting between them. CDR3 sequence: CASSPAGTYNEQFF. In DNA form, the CDR3 reads TGTGCCAGCAGTCCCGCGGGTACCTACAATGAGCAGTTCTTC.

This chain uses TRBV4-3 with TRBJ1-1; no clear D. V was trimmed by 1 base and J by 1 base, leaving 7 bases between them. The CDR3 length is 14 residues. The germline CDR1 and CDR2 sequences are LGHNA and YSLEER. CDR3 amino acids: CASSQVSANTEAFF. The CDR3 nucleotides read TGCGCCAGCAGCCAAGTCTCAGCGAACACTGAAGCTTTCTTT.

The chain is built from TRBV11-2 and TRBJ1-6, with D perhaps TRBD1 (6 bases). V lost 5 bases to trimming and J lost 7 bases, with 15 bases between them. CDR1 SGHAT and CDR2 FQNNGV come from the germline V gene. CDR3 length: 15 residues. CDR3 in amino acids: CASSKRGRGNSPLHF. DNA of the CDR3: TGTGCCAGCAGCAAGCGGGGCAGGGGAAATTCACCCCTCCACTTT.

The genes are TRBV7-2 and TRBJ2-7; a weak D match, TRBD1 (5 bases). Germline V lookup: CDR1 SGHTA, CDR2 FQGNSA. The CDR3 spans 14 residues. V was shortened by 2 bases and J by 5 bases, with 13 bases between the two germline ends. In DNA, the CDR3 is TGTGCCAGCAGCTTAACGACAGTATCCCACGAGCAGTACTTC. It specifies CASSLTTVSHEQYF.

This sequence joins TRBV11-2 and TRBJ1-3, with D possibly TRBD1 on 6 matching bases. Germline CDR1 SGHAT, CDR2 FQNNGV. The CDR3 has 15 residues. Trimming removed 1 base at V and 6 bases at J, with 13 bases between. The CDR3 sequence is CASSLGGDIENTIYF. The CDR3 nucleotides read TGTGCCAGCAGCTTAGGAGGGGACATCGAAAACACCATATATTTT.

The rearrangement links TRBV13 to TRBJ2-4; 9 bases map to TRBD2. Germline V gene data show CDR1 as PRHDT and CDR2 as FYEKMQ (reference sequence). The CDR3 totals 19 residues. With V trimmed by 5 bases and J by 1 base, 15 bases remained unmatched. The CDR3 here is CASSQSLIRSGGAKNIQYF. The DNA for the CDR3 is TGTGCCAGCAGCCAATCCTTGATCCGGAGCGGGGGGGCCAAAAACATTCAGTACTTC.

This clone showed up just once. The rearrangement links TRBV6-4 to TRBJ2-1; D not resolved. The germline gives CDR1 MRHNA, CDR2 SNTAGT. Deletions cut 4 bases from V and 10 bases from J, with 14 bases between. CDR3 length equals 13 residues. CDR3 coding DNA: TGTGCCAGCAGTGTGGACCCCCTCTTGGAGCAGTTCTTC. It encodes CASSVDPLLEQFF.

The genes are TRBV28 and TRBJ1-1, with D perhaps matching TRBD1 (5 bases). V lost 5 bases and J 3 bases, leaving 19 bases between the germline ends. In germline, CDR1 is MDHEN, CDR2 SYDVKM. The CDR3 contains 16 residues. The CDR3 protein is CASSGTGQGVDTEAFF. CDR3 sequence (DNA): TGTGCCAGCAGTGGGACGGGGCAGGGAGTTGACACTGAAGCTTTCTTT. The full variable domain, completed using reference TRBV28 and TRBJ1-1, is DVKVTQSSRYLVKRTGEKVFLECVQDMDHENMFWYRQDPGLGLRLIYFSYDVKMKEKGDIPEGYSVSREKKERFSLILESASTNQTSMYLCASSGTGQGVDTEAFFGQGTRLTVV.

The chain combines TRBV18 with TRBJ2-1, with a tentative D call TRBD2 (7 bases). The V gene lost 2 bases and the J gene lost 9 bases, with 17 bases spanning the gap. The CDR3 is made up of 15 amino acids. The germline V gene encodes CDR1 KGHSH and CDR2 LQKENI. CDR3 DNA sequence: TGTGCCAGCTCACCAGAGGGGGGGGGCCTTATTGAGCAGTTCTTC. Amino acids: CASSPEGGGLIEQFF.

The V and J genes are TRBV21-1 and TRBJ1-2; TRBD1, the D gene given by the table, was not confirmed from the DNA. TRBV21-1 is a pseudogene locus. CDR3 length: 17 amino acids. The CDR3 DNA sequence: TGTGCCAGCAGCAAAGGTCGGGACAGGGGGCCTAACTATGGCTACACCTTC. Residues: CASSKGRDRGPNYGYTF.

This sequence joins TRBV6-5 and TRBJ1-3, with 10 bases that match TRBD1. The V segment lost 0 bases and the J segment 10 bases; nucleotides outside the gene matches: 9. The CDR3 spans 16 residues. Germline-derived CDR1 and CDR2 are MNHEY and SVGAGI. The CDR3 bases are TGTGCCAGCAGTTACTCGGGACAGGGGCCCCGGGGGACCATATATTTT. The encoded protein is CASSYSGQGPRGTIYF.

The rearrangement uses TRBV6-1 and TRBJ2-2; TRBD1 matches 10 bases. Germline lookup yields CDR1 MNHNS and CDR2 SASEGT. The CDR3 runs to 15 residues. Unmatched junction bases numbered 7, after V lost 5 bases and J lost 7 bases. The CDR3 protein is CASSQTGGRNGELFF. The CDR3 DNA reads TGTGCCAGCAGTCAGACAGGGGGCAGGAACGGGGAGCTGTTTTTT.

DNA of the CDR3: TGCGCCAGCAGAGAGGGCGCCGGTGGCTCCTACAATGAGCAGTTCTTC. This encodes CASREGAGGSYNEQFF. The J gene is TRBJ2-1, the V gene TRBV5-1; D might be TRBD2 (5 bases). This CDR3 has 16 residues. The V end lost 5 bases, the J end lost 0 bases, and 15 bases lay between the germline ends. Per germline, CDR1 SGHRS and CDR2 YFSETQ.

The chain uses TRBV5-5 and TRBJ1-1, with 7 bases matching TRBD1. The CDR3 loop spans 15 amino acids. Trimming cost V 2 bases and J 1 base; bases outside gene matches: 5. From germline, CDR1 is SGHKS and CDR2 YYEKEE (reference sequence). DNA of the CDR3: TGTGCCAGCAGCTTAGCCGGACAGGAGAACACTGAAGCTTTCTTT. This encodes CASSLAGQENTEAFF.

The chain couples TRBV29-1 to TRBJ2-3; D is unclear. With 5 bases removed from V and 2 bases from J, the gap between germline ends came to 14 bases. This CDR3 comprises 14 residues. Germline V CDR1 and CDR2: SQVTM, ANQGSEA. CDR3 region: CSVRTVFFTDTQYF. CDR3 coding DNA: TGCAGCGTTCGGACGGTCTTCTTCACAGATACGCAGTATTTT.

V usage is TRBV7-2 and J usage is TRBJ2-7, with 8 bases aligning to TRBD1. CDR1 is SGHTA and CDR2 is FQGNSA in the germline V gene. This CDR3 comprises 13 residues. With V trimmed by 5 bases and J by 6 bases, 6 bases remained unmatched. The DNA of the CDR3 is TGTGCCAGCAGCGGAGGACAGGGAGCCGAGCAGTACTTC. The encoded protein is CASSGGQGAEQYF.

The CDR3 sequence is CAWSPWTHLAKNIQYF. As DNA, the CDR3 is TGTGCCTGGAGTCCCTGGACCCATCTAGCCAAAAACATTCAGTACTTC. This chain links TRBV30 with TRBJ2-4; D is ambiguous. With 2 bases removed from V and 0 bases from J, the gap between germline ends came to 14 bases. Germline CDR1 and CDR2: GTSNPN and SVGIG (reference sequence). This CDR3 has 16 residues.

This clone was found once. This chain connects TRBV2 to TRBJ2-7; D is unclear. The CDR3 has 13 amino acids. CDR1 and CDR2 from the germline V gene are SNHLY and FYNNEI. V was trimmed by 7 bases and J by 3 bases, leaving 13 bases between them. The chain's CDR3 is CASTLGRNYEQYF. CDR3 in DNA: TGTGCCAGCACTTTGGGCAGAAACTACGAGCAGTACTTC.